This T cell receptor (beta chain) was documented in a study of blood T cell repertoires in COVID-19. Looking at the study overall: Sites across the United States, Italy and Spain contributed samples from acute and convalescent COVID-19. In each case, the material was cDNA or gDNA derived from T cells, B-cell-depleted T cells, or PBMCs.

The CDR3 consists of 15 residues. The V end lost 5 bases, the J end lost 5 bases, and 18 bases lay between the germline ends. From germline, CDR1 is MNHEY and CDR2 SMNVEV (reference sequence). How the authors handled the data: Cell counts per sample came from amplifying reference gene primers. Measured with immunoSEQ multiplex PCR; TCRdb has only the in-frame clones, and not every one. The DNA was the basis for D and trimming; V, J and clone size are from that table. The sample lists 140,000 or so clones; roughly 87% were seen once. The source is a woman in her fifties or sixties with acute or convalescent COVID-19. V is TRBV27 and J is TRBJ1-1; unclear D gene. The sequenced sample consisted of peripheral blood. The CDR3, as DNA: TGTGCCAGCAGTCGGTTAAGGGAGCACTGGACTGAAGCTTTCTTT. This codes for CASSRLREHWTEAFF.